The source of this TCR beta chain is a study of cytomegalovirus exposure and HLA in healthy donors. Study results and caveats: CMV antigen specificity was confirmed in vitro for a few CMV-associated chains.

This clone was recorded a few times. Its antigen is undetermined. CDR1 and CDR2 from the germline V gene are SGHRS and YFSETQ. V dropped 4 bases and J dropped 2; count of bases not matched to a gene: 10. The CDR3 sequence is 16 residues long. A multiplex PCR was run with 60 Vbeta primers and 13 Jbeta primers. Generated by immunoSEQ multiplex PCR, the TCRdb table keeps only in-frame clones and is missing some. The sample holds roughly 180,000 clones, roughly a tenth seen once. The source is a woman aged 25 to 45 in good health and CMV-seropositive. The chain carries TRBV5-1 and TRBJ2-5; 8 bases fit TRBD2. Sequencing was done on a sample of PBMCs. CDR3 bases: TGCGCCAGCAGCGCTCTACCTCCGGGAGGGCAAGAGACCCAGTACTTC. It specifies CASSALPPGGQETQYF.